The rows below give T cell receptor beta chains drawn from one sample of a study of blood T cell repertoires in COVID-19. Sequencing was performed with immunoSEQ multiplex PCR; in TCRdb, only in-frame clones are kept and a portion is missing. The data hold 300,000 to 400,000 clones, with around four fifths observed a single time. The specimen was peripheral blood. The origin of the receptors is a man under 40 with active or convalescent COVID-19. The CDR3 runs from the conserved cysteine through the conserved F or W. The D gene is left open where the match is weak. Clone size, where shown, is once, few, many, or a class for clones that have expanded.

CDR3 DNA,CDR3 protein,V gene,clone size,J gene,D gene
TGTGCCACAGGGAGGCAGGGGGCAGATACGCAGTATTTT,CATGRQGADTQYF,TRBV24-1,.,TRBJ2-3,.
TGTGCCAGCAGCAGGGGACAAGTATTAAATCAGCCCCAGCATTTT,CASSRGQVLNQPQHF,TRBV5-7,.,TRBJ1-5,.
TGTGCCATCAAATCCACTTCGGGAGGCTCGAACACCGGGGAGCTGTTTTTT,CAIKSTSGGSNTGELFF,TRBV10-3,.,TRBJ2-2,TRBD2
TGTGCCAGCAGCCACAGACTAGCGGGAGGGCCAGGGGAGCAGTACTTC,CASSHRLAGGPGEQYF,TRBV14,.,TRBJ2-7,TRBD2
TGCGCCAGCAGCCAAGATCCTGCAGGGGGGAGCTATGGCTACACCTTC,CASSQDPAGGSYGYTF,TRBV4-1,.,TRBJ1-2,TRBD1
TGTGCCAGTGACCCCGGGACAGGGAAATGGGCTGATGGCTACACCTTC,CASDPGTGKWADGYTF,TRBV19,few,TRBJ1-2,TRBD1
TGCGCCAGCGCTCCGAGGGAGGGGATAGGTGAAGCTTTCTTT,CASAPREGIGEAFF,TRBV5-1,.,TRBJ1-1,.
TGTGCCAGCGGATTAAGATACAGGGGAGGAACTGAAGCTTTCTTT,CASGLRYRGGTEAFF,TRBV7-8,.,TRBJ1-1,TRBD1
TGTGCCTGGACCTCGGCCCGGGGACTGGATACGCAGTATTTT,CAWTSARGLDTQYF,TRBV30,.,TRBJ2-3,.
TGTGCCATCGAGAGGACTGCACGGATCTACAATGAGCAGTTCTTC,CAIERTARIYNEQFF,TRBV6-5,.,TRBJ2-1,.
TGCAGTGCTGAGCGGCAAGAGACCCAGTACTTC,CSAERQETQYF,TRBV20-1,.,TRBJ2-5,.
TGCGCCAGCAGCCAAGAAGGGACTACCATCGGGGGGACCGGGGAGCTGTTTTTT,CASSQEGTTIGGTGELFF,TRBV4-1,once,TRBJ2-2,TRBD2
TGTGCCAGCAGCCCACAGGGGGGGACCCAGTACTTC,CASSPQGGTQYF,TRBV7-9,.,TRBJ2-5,TRBD1
TGTGCCAGCAGCTTCTGGTCAGGCTATGGCTACACCTTC,CASSFWSGYGYTF,TRBV11-1,.,TRBJ1-2,.
TGTGCCAGCAGGGGGGCTGCGGATACGCAGTATTTT,CASRGAADTQYF,TRBV6-5,.,TRBJ2-3,.
TGTGCCAGCAGTTTGAGGTGGGGGCCCTCTGGGGCCAACGTCCTGACTTTC,CASSLRWGPSGANVLTF,TRBV27,once,TRBJ2-6,.
TGTGCCAGCAGAAGACTAGCGGGAGGATTAGAGACCCAGTACTTC,CASRRLAGGLETQYF,TRBV28,.,TRBJ2-5,TRBD2
TGTGCCAGCAGCCCAACTAGTGTTACGCAGTATTTT,CASSPTSVTQYF,TRBV14,.,TRBJ2-3,.
TGTGCCAGCAGCCAGAACGCAGGGGCTATTTACGAGCAGTACTTC,CASSQNAGAIYEQYF,TRBV7-9,.,TRBJ2-7,.
TGTGCCAGCAGCCCACCGGGACAGGGGAGGGATGAGCAGTTCTTC,CASSPPGQGRDEQFF,TRBV5-5,once,TRBJ2-1,TRBD1
TGTGCCACCAGTAAATACAGGGGTCTCGATGAAAAACTGTTTTTT,CATSKYRGLDEKLFF,TRBV15,.,TRBJ1-4,TRBD1
TGTGCCAGCAGCCAAGTTCCTGGCAATCAGCCCCAGCATTTT,CASSQVPGNQPQHF,TRBV3-1/TRBV3-2,.,TRBJ1-5,.
TGTGCCAGCAGTCAGGGTATTGCCGGGGAGCTGTTTTTT,CASSQGIAGELFF,TRBV12-3/TRBV12-4,.,TRBJ2-2,.
TGTGCCAGCAGGGGGCCGGACAGGGCCTACAATGAGCAGTTCTTC,CASRGPDRAYNEQFF,TRBV25-1,.,TRBJ2-1,TRBD1
TGCAGCGCCGCCGGAGGGAGAACTAATGAAAAACTGTTTTTT,CSAAGGRTNEKLFF,TRBV29-1,few,TRBJ1-4,.
TGTGCCTGGAGTACCCTATACGAGCAGTACTTC,CAWSTLYEQYF,TRBV30,once,TRBJ2-7,.
TGCGCCAGCAGCCAAGATATAAGCGGGGGAGAGACCCGGTACTTC,CASSQDISGGETRYF,TRBV4-3,.,TRBJ2-5,TRBD2
TGCGCCAGCAGTGGACAGGGGACTGAAGCTTTCTTT,CASSGQGTEAFF,TRBV5-1,.,TRBJ1-1,TRBD1
TGTGCCAGCAGTCGACTAGCGGGCGCTACGAACACCGGGGAGCTGTTTTTT,CASSRLAGATNTGELFF,TRBV11-3,.,TRBJ2-2,TRBD2
TGTGCCAGCAGTTTGAGATCGTGGGGCTTTAATGAAAAACTGTTTTTT,CASSLRSWGFNEKLFF,TRBV28,.,TRBJ1-4,.
TGTGCCAGTAGCGGACAGGTTGAGACAGATACGCAGTATTTT,CASSGQVETDTQYF,TRBV19,.,TRBJ2-3,TRBD1
TGTGCCAGCAGCTTATTTCCGGGGTACGAGCAGTACTTC,CASSLFPGYEQYF,TRBV7-2,.,TRBJ2-7,.
TGTGCCTGGAGTACGGGGACAGGGGACGAGCAGTACTTC,CAWSTGTGDEQYF,TRBV30,few,TRBJ2-7,TRBD1
TGTGCCAGTAGTCCCTGGGAGGGGATGAACACTGAAGCTTTCTTT,CASSPWEGMNTEAFF,TRBV19,.,TRBJ1-1,.
TGTGCCAGCGCCATGGACAGGTCAGATGAAAAACTGTTTTTT,CASAMDRSDEKLFF,TRBV28,.,TRBJ1-4,TRBD1
TGCGCCAGCAGCTTATTGACAGCAAACACTGAAGCTTTCTTT,CASSLLTANTEAFF,TRBV5-1,.,TRBJ1-1,.
TGTGCCAGCAGCTCCCGCAACGTCGCACGGGGCATTCAGTACTTC,CASSSRNVARGIQYF,TRBV11-3,.,TRBJ2-4,.
TGTGCCAGCAGTCCCGGGGGACAGGGGGTTCTTTATAATTCACCCCTCCACTTT,CASSPGGQGVLYNSPLHF,TRBV6-6,.,TRBJ1-6,TRBD1
TGTGCCAGCAGCCCCAGAACAGGGAACTATGGCTACACCTTC,CASSPRTGNYGYTF,TRBV7-2,.,TRBJ1-2,.
TGTGCCAGCAGCTTAGCCGGACAGATGAACACTGAAGCTTTCTTT,CASSLAGQMNTEAFF,TRBV7-2,few,TRBJ1-1,.
TGTGCCAGCAGCCTCCAAGGTCGGACAGGATACGGCTACACCTTC,CASSLQGRTGYGYTF,TRBV5-6,.,TRBJ1-2,TRBD1
TGTGCCAGCAGTCCGCCGGGGGGCTGGAAAGGAAACACCATATATTTT,CASSPPGGWKGNTIYF,TRBV28,.,TRBJ1-3,.